Below, 7 T cell receptor beta chains from the same sample are listed, as sequenced in a study of cytomegalovirus exposure and HLA in healthy donors listed by TCRdb under 2017. Receptor amplification or capture employed the immunoSEQ multiplex PCR assay. For the multiplex PCR, a mixture combining 60 forward primers for TCR Vbeta segments and 13 reverse primers for TCR Jbeta segments was used. Sourced from immuneACCESS, this table was stored by TCRdb with only in-frame sequences that have V and J called. A share of the clones is absent; for the studies checked, an unresolved V gene accounts for under half, and the remainder has no known explanation. The sample table holds about 160,000 clones, of which more than 80% were seen once. The top ten clonotypes cover roughly 7.6% of the sample. Sequencing input: PBMCs. These receptors were collected from a woman aged 25 to 39 in good health and CMV-seropositive.

This clone was recorded a few times. The chain recombines TRBV5-5 with TRBJ1-2; D is uncertain. V was trimmed by 0 bases and J by 6 bases, leaving 12 bases between them. Germline CDR1 is SGHKS and CDR2 is YYEKEE (reference sequence). This CDR3 spans 14 amino acids. The DNA of the CDR3 is TGTGCCAGCAGCTTGGCCCCCGAGGCCAATGGCTACACCTTC. Encoded protein: CASSLAPEANGYTF.

The rearrangement joins TRBV6-6 to TRBJ2-1, with TRBD1 matching 9 bases. Germline V gene data show CDR1 as MNHNY and CDR2 as SVGAGI (reference sequence). J gave up 9 bases and V 1 base, and 4 bases lay outside the gene matches. The CDR3 runs 14 residues. DNA of the CDR3: TGTGCCAGCAGTTACTGGACAGGGGAGGTTGAGCAGTTCTTC. Encoded protein: CASSYWTGEVEQFF.

This clone has only a few counts. This chain uses TRBV28 with TRBJ2-7; 7 bases agree with TRBD1. The CDR3 extends over 14 amino acids. Losses at the gene ends were 3 bases for V and 2 bases for J; bases not matched to a gene: 4. CDR1 is MDHEN, CDR2 SYDVKM, per germline. This CDR3 is CASSLDRPPYEQYF. CDR3 DNA sequence: TGTGCCAGCAGTTTGGACAGGCCTCCCTACGAGCAGTACTTC.

The V gene is TRBV9, the J gene TRBJ2-5, with TRBD2 matching over 7 bases. Germline CDR1 and CDR2: SGDLS and YYNGEE. J lost 2 bases, V lost 0 bases, and 7 bases had no gene match. The CDR3 has 16 amino acids. The CDR3 sequence is CASSVDSGAIQETQYF. DNA for the CDR3: TGTGCCAGCAGCGTAGACAGCGGGGCAATACAAGAGACCCAGTACTTC. The full variable domain, its missing parts supplied by reference TRBV9 and TRBJ2-5, is DSGVTQTPKHLITATGQRVTLRCSPRSGDLSVYWYQQSLDQGLQFLIQYYNGEERAKGNILERFSAQQFPDLHSELNLSSLELGDSALYFCASSVDSGAIQETQYFGPGTRLLVL.

In DNA form, the CDR3 reads TGTGCCAGCAGCTTAGGGGGAAGCTGGGACATCGTCGGAGAGACCCAGTACTTC. Protein: CASSLGGSWDIVGETQYF. The chain links TRBV7-6 to TRBJ2-5, with D possibly matching TRBD1 (6 bases). The CDR3 has 18 residues. Looked up from germline, CDR1 is SGHVS and CDR2 is FNYEAQ. Trimming cost V 1 base and J 4 bases, with 22 bases left between them. Complete variable domain (other parts from reference TRBV7-6 and TRBJ2-5): GAGVSQSPRYKVTKRGQDVALRCDPISGHVSLYWYRQALGQGPEFLTYFNYEAQQDKSGLPNDRFSAERPEGSISTLTIQRTEQRDSAMYRCASSLGGSWDIVGETQYFGPGTRLLVL.

The CDR3 bases are TGTGCCACCAGCATCGGACAGGGGGATGTTGAGACCCAGTACTTC. Protein: CATSIGQGDVETQYF. V is TRBV15 and J is TRBJ2-5; 10 nucleotides match TRBD1. Germline CDR1 is LNHNV and CDR2 is YYDKDF (reference sequence). There are 15 residues in the CDR3. The V segment lost 4 bases and the J segment 5 bases; nucleotides outside the gene matches: 7.

This sequence joins TRBV7-8 and TRBJ1-1; 9 bases agree with TRBD1. V lost 5 bases and J lost 7; bases outside the gene matches: 8. The CDR3 extends over 14 amino acids. CDR1 SGHVS and CDR2 FQNEAQ come from the germline V gene. The CDR3 nucleotides read TGTGCCAGCAGCGGGAGTGACAGGGGGGTTGAAGCTTTCTTT. This gives the protein CASSGSDRGVEAFF.